This TCR beta chain was identified during a study of radiotherapy plus CTLA-4 blockade in lung cancer. Germline V gene sequence: CDR1 SGHAT, CDR2 FQNNGV. This CDR3 has 14 residues. V lost 2 bases and J lost 7; bases outside the gene matches: 3. Here immunoSEQ multiplex PCR was the method, and the copy in TCRdb shows in-frame clones only, minus some. The repertoire holds 35,000 to 45,000 clones, with around 70% as singletons. The receptor was isolated from a human donor with non-small cell lung cancer who had stable disease on radiotherapy plus ipilimumab. The chain uses TRBV11-2 and TRBJ1-1; 11 positions match TRBD1. The sample in question was peripheral blood, obtained from a patient treated with radiotherapy plus ipilimumab. DNA for the CDR3: TGTGCCAGCAGCTTACGGACAGGGGGCTTTGAAGCTTTCTTT. This sequence encodes CASSLRTGGFEAFF.